Sequencing of this TCR beta chain was carried out in a study of long-term antiretroviral therapy in people with HIV. Findings and caveats of the study: Patients on ART gained diversity, which nonetheless stayed below transplant donor controls.

This clone was detected only once. Its target is unknown. Assay version v3.0 of immunoSEQ was used, and it was run at survey level. Using immunoSEQ multiplex PCR, the repertoire was profiled, and TCRdb retains in-frame clones only, with some absent. The profile covers about 24,000 clones, with 75% to 90% appearing a single time and approximately 16% taken by the ten largest. This CDR3 region has 11 residues. V was trimmed by 3 bases and J by 3 bases, leaving 4 bases between them. CDR1 and CDR2 from the germline V gene are SGHKS and YYEKEE (reference sequence). The rearrangement joins TRBV5-5 to TRBJ2-7, with D unclear. The specimen comprised unsorted PBMCs, sampled just over 4.2 years after starting antiretroviral therapy. The sequence was collected from a man between 25 and 39 years old with HIV. CDR3 sequence reads: CASSSNYEQYF. CDR3 DNA: TGTGCCAGCAGCTCGAACTACGAGCAGTACTTC.